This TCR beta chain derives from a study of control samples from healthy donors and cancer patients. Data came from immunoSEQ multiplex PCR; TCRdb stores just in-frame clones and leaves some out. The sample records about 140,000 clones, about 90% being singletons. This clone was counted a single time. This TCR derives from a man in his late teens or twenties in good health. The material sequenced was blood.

The CDR3 reads CASMTDSNTGELFF. In nucleotides, the CDR3 is TGTGCCAGCATGACGGACAGCAACACCGGGGAGCTGTTTTTT. This chain joins TRBV6-6 and TRBJ2-2, with D tentatively TRBD1 (6 bases). The CDR3 extends over 14 amino acids. Trimming pared 7 bases from V and 2 bases from J, leaving 11 bases between. Per germline, CDR1 MNHNY and CDR2 SVGAGI (reference sequence).